This T cell receptor (beta chain) originates from a study of radiotherapy plus CTLA-4 blockade in lung cancer. Study-wide points: Dynamics of early blood T cell clones, together with interferon-beta, were reportedly the best predictors of response.

With regard to this clone: The antigen is unknown.

Focal radiation and CTLA-4 blockade (ipilimumab) were tested in chemo-refractory metastatic non-small-cell lung cancer patients. Assay: immunoSEQ multiplex PCR; the TCRdb copy retains only in-frame clones and omits some. The data hold 85,000 to 100,000 clones, with around 72% observed a single time. Trimming at V came to 5 bases and at J to 2 bases, leaving 10 bases not matched to a gene. Looked up from germline, CDR1 is LNHDA and CDR2 is SQIVND (reference sequence). The CDR3 loop spans 16 amino acids. The input for sequencing was peripheral blood, taken from a patient treated with radiotherapy plus ipilimumab. The chain links TRBV19 to TRBJ2-7; TRBD1 agrees at 9 bases. This receptor was obtained from a human donor with non-small cell lung cancer that progressed on radiotherapy plus ipilimumab. In nucleotides, the CDR3 is TGTGCCAGTAGTTCTGGACAGGGGATTCATACCTACGAGCAGTACTTC. It codes for CASSSGQGIHTYEQYF.